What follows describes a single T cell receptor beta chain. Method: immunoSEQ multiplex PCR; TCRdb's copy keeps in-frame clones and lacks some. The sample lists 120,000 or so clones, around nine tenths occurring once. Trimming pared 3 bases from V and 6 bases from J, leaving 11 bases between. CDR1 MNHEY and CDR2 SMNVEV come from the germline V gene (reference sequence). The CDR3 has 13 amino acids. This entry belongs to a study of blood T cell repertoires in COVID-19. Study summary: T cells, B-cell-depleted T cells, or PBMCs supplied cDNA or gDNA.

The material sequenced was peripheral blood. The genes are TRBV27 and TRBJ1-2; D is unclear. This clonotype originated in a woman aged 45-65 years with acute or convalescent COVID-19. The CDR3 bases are TGTGCCAGCAGTTTTTCCGGAGTCGATGGCTACACCTTC. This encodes CASSFSGVDGYTF.